A single sample is the source of the 23 T cell receptor beta chains below, sequenced in a study of blood T cell repertoires in COVID-19. Using immunoSEQ multiplex PCR, the repertoire was profiled, and TCRdb retains in-frame clones only, with some absent. Here the sample spans 200,000 or so clones, roughly 76% being singletons. The sequenced material came from peripheral blood. These receptors originate from a woman of 80 years or more with COVID-19, enrolled during active disease.

This sequence joins TRBV14 and TRBJ1-1; D is undetermined. There are 14 residues in the CDR3. Germline V gene lookup returns CDR1 SGHDN and CDR2 FVKESK. V was shortened by 1 base and J by 4 bases, with 10 bases between the two germline ends. In DNA, the CDR3 is TGTGCCAGCAGCCAAGGAAGCCGTCTCACTGAAGCTTTCTTT. It codes for CASSQGSRLTEAFF.

The V gene is TRBV2, the J gene TRBJ2-5, with 13 nucleotides matching TRBD2. The ends lost 8 bases at V and 4 bases at J; junction bases unmatched: 7. Looked up from germline, CDR1 is SNHLY and CDR2 is FYNNEI. CDR3 length equals 15 residues. The CDR3 region is CASQTSGRILETQYF. DNA of the CDR3: TGTGCCAGCCAGACTAGCGGGAGGATTTTAGAGACCCAGTACTTC.

The chain carries TRBV5-5 and TRBJ1-4, with D possibly TRBD1 on 5 matching bases. The V end was cut by 4 bases, the J end by 0 bases, with 10 bases between. Germline CDR1 and CDR2: SGHKS and YYEKEE (reference sequence). This CDR3 spans 15 amino acids. In DNA, the CDR3 is TGTGCCAGCAGCGACAGAGCAGCAACTAATGAAAAACTGTTTTTT. This encodes CASSDRAATNEKLFF.

V usage is TRBV14 and J usage is TRBJ1-2; possible D gene TRBD1, 5 bases. Germline lookup yields CDR1 SGHDN and CDR2 FVKESK. V lost 4 bases and J lost 4, with 16 bases in between. This CDR3 has 15 amino acids. The CDR3 spells CASSPISGWSYGYTF. CDR3 sequence (DNA): TGTGCCAGCAGCCCTATTTCAGGGTGGAGCTATGGCTACACCTTC.

Notes on this clone: One end of the junction does not line up with germline, which may come from a read error. J is TRBJ2-3 and V is TRBV7-9; 10 bases align to TRBD2. Germline loops: CDR1 SEHNR, CDR2 FQNEAQ (reference sequence). The CDR3 has 14 residues. The CDR3 protein is CASSLAGAQDTQYF. The CDR3 DNA reads as TGTGCCAGCAGCCTAGCGGGGGCGCAAGATACGCAGTATTTT.

The genes are TRBV18 and TRBJ1-2, with TRBD1 identical over 10 bases. There are 15 residues in the CDR3. Trimming cost V 3 bases and J 5 bases; bases outside gene matches: 6. Germline V CDR1 and CDR2: KGHSH, LQKENI. CDR3 region: CASSPSGQGVYGYTF. The CDR3 DNA follows: TGTGCCAGCTCACCCTCCGGACAGGGGGTGTATGGCTACACCTTC.

The chain employs TRBV2 and TRBJ2-7; 10 bases align to TRBD2. There are 16 residues in the CDR3. From germline, CDR1 is SNHLY and CDR2 FYNNEI. With V trimmed by 6 bases and J by 2 bases, 10 bases remained unmatched. Here the CDR3 reads CASRDPSGSSPYEQYF. DNA for the CDR3: TGTGCCAGCAGGGACCCTAGCGGGAGTTCCCCCTACGAGCAGTACTTC.

As concerns this clone: Other DNA sequences of this sample code for an identical CDR3. The V and J genes are TRBV28 and TRBJ2-7, with a possible D match to TRBD2 (6 bases). The germline V and J ends were trimmed by 6 bases and 2 bases, with 14 bases remaining between them. Germline V gene sequence: CDR1 MDHEN, CDR2 SYDVKM. The CDR3 extends over 14 amino acids. CDR3 region: CASSLRGGTYEQYF. CDR3 in DNA: TGTGCCAGCAGCCTGAGGGGAGGAACCTACGAGCAGTACTTC.

The V call is TRBV27, the J call TRBJ2-7; 8 positions match TRBD2. CDR1 and CDR2 (germline): MNHEY, SMNVEV (reference sequence). This CDR3 region has 15 residues. With 2 bases clipped from V and 3 bases from J, the junction kept 6 bases outside the gene matches. CDR3 amino acids: CASSLGGGLLYEQYF. CDR3 sequence (DNA): TGTGCCAGCAGTTTAGGCGGGGGGCTACTCTACGAGCAGTACTTC.

The chain couples TRBV27 to TRBJ2-3, with TRBD1 matching 8 bases. This CDR3 contains 15 residues. CDR1 and CDR2 from the germline V gene are MNHEY and SMNVEV (reference sequence). The V gene end was trimmed by 5 bases and the J gene end by 4 bases; junction bases not matched to a gene: 8. The DNA for the CDR3 is TGTGCCAGCAGTCCGACAGGGGTCGACCCAGATACGCAGTATTTT. Amino acids: CASSPTGVDPDTQYF.

The chain has TRBV28 and TRBJ1-5; D is perhaps TRBD1 (5 bases). Germline CDR1 and CDR2: MDHEN and SYDVKM. This CDR3 contains 16 residues. V was clipped by 6 bases and J by 5 bases, with 20 bases between them. CDR3 amino acids: CASRHRVSWGDQPQHF. Here the CDR3 DNA reads TGTGCCAGCAGACATCGAGTCAGTTGGGGGGATCAGCCCCAGCATTTT.

The chain couples TRBV6-4 to TRBJ2-1; TRBD1 matches at 7 bases. The ends lost 6 bases at V and 0 bases at J; junction bases unmatched: 8. This CDR3 spans 16 amino acids. The germline V gene has CDR1 MRHNA and CDR2 SNTAGT. For the CDR3, the DNA is TGTGCCAGCAGGAACAGGGGTCCAAGCTCCTACAATGAGCAGTTCTTC. It codes for CASRNRGPSSYNEQFF.

This sequence joins TRBV7-3 and TRBJ2-3, with 10 bases lining up with TRBD1. The CDR3 is made up of 16 amino acids. CDR1 and CDR2 (germline): SGHTA, FQGTGA. Unmatched junction bases numbered 3, after V lost 2 bases and J lost 1 base. CDR3 sequence: CASSLGTGAGTDTQYF. In DNA form, the CDR3 reads TGTGCCAGCAGCTTAGGGACAGGGGCAGGCACAGATACGCAGTATTTT. Looking up the rest from reference TRBV7-3 and TRBJ2-3 gives the full variable domain: GAGVSQTPSNKVTEKGKYVELRCDPISGHTALYWYRQSLGQGPEFLIYFQGTGAADDSGLPNDRFFAVRPEGSVSTLKIQRTERGDSAVYLCASSLGTGAGTDTQYFGPGTRLTVL.

In the case of this clone: No conserved phenylalanine or tryptophan is present at the end of the CDR3, so a read error is the likely explanation. No DNA is shown, since the ends of the CDR3 on it are uncertain; the CDR3 is the one TCRdb lists. This chain's CDR3 is CASSPPGGFPRA. V and J are TRBV11-2 and TRBJ2-7; whether TRBD2, the table's D call, matches the DNA was not checked. From germline, CDR1 is SGHAT and CDR2 FQNNGV. A total of 12 residues make up the CDR3, ends included.

J is TRBJ2-3 and V is TRBV19; D gene uncertain. V lost 6 bases and J 4 bases, leaving 17 bases between the germline ends. The CDR3 extends over 15 amino acids. Germline lookup yields CDR1 LNHDA and CDR2 SQIVND (reference sequence). This chain's CDR3 is CASSPPRAQADTQYF. The CDR3 coding sequence is TGTGCCAGTAGCCCACCTCGAGCCCAAGCAGATACGCAGTATTTT.

This chain joins TRBV5-6 and TRBJ1-4; maybe TRBD1 (5 bases). Germline values: CDR1 SGHDT, CDR2 YYEEEE. V was clipped by 3 bases and J by 7 bases, with 13 bases between them. The CDR3 totals 14 residues. The CDR3 spells CASSSGTIFEKLFF. Here the CDR3 DNA reads TGTGCCAGCAGCTCCGGGACTATCTTTGAAAAACTGTTTTTT.

The chain combines TRBV3-1 (or the pseudogene TRBV3-2) with TRBJ1-2; a possible D gene is TRBD1 (6 bases). Germline CDR1 and CDR2: LGHDT and YNNKEL (reference sequence). V lost 3 bases and J lost 4, with 9 bases in between. The CDR3 length is 13 residues. The CDR3 region has the DNA TGTGCCAGCAGCCACCGGGACACCTATGGCTACACCTTC. It codes for CASSHRDTYGYTF.

The CDR3 reads CASSLATFGLIHYEQYF. CDR3 nucleotide sequence: TGTGCCAGCAGCTTGGCCACGTTTGGGCTGATCCACTACGAGCAGTACTTC. The rearrangement links TRBV5-6 to TRBJ2-7; no clear D gene. The CDR3 is made up of 17 amino acids. V was cut by 0 bases and J by 3 bases, with 19 bases left in between. Germline loops: CDR1 SGHDT, CDR2 YYEEEE.

The chain has TRBV5-4 and TRBJ2-2, with 9 positions matching TRBD2. Germline V gene lookup returns CDR1 SGHNT and CDR2 YYREEE (reference sequence). V dropped 0 bases and J dropped 4; count of bases not matched to a gene: 4. The CDR3 is 16 residues long. The CDR3 sequence is CASSLGRGGRTGELFF. The CDR3 region has the DNA TGTGCCAGCAGCTTGGGGCGGGGGGGCCGCACCGGGGAGCTGTTTTTT.

The gene calls are TRBV18 and TRBJ1-1; maybe TRBD1 (5 bases). The length of the CDR3 is 13 residues. Germline CDR1 and CDR2: KGHSH and LQKENI. Deletions cut 5 bases from V and 2 bases from J, with 9 bases between. Here the CDR3 DNA reads TGTGCCAGCTCAACGACAGCCAACACTGAAGCTTTCTTT. It encodes CASSTTANTEAFF.

The chain recombines TRBV19 with TRBJ2-7; 7 bases line up with TRBD1. The CDR3 runs 13 residues. CDR1 is LNHDA, CDR2 SQIVND, per germline (reference sequence). With 5 bases clipped from V and 7 bases from J, the junction kept 8 bases outside the gene matches. The CDR3 DNA follows: TGTGCCAGTAGTTTTGGGACAGCTAGGGAGCAGTACTTC. Protein sequence: CASSFGTAREQYF.

This clone came up a few times. The chain links TRBV5-6 to TRBJ1-2, with 7 positions matching TRBD1. This CDR3 is 15 amino acids long. The ends lost 0 bases at V and 4 bases at J; junction bases unmatched: 6. The germline V gene has CDR1 SGHDT and CDR2 YYEEEE. The CDR3 DNA is TGTGCCAGCAGCTTGGTAGGGGGCGTCGGCTATGGCTACACCTTC. As protein: CASSLVGGVGYGYTF.

This chain uses TRBV9 with TRBJ2-7; D is undetermined. Looked up from germline, CDR1 is SGDLS and CDR2 is YYNGEE. The CDR3 has 13 amino acids. Trimming took 0 bases from V and 3 from J, leaving 7 bases between them. CDR3 nucleotide sequence: TGTGCCAGCAGCGTAGGATATAGCTACGAGCAGTACTTC. This codes for CASSVGYSYEQYF.